This T cell receptor (beta chain) stems from a study of CD8+CD57+ T cells in acquired aplastic anemia. Selection for sequencing was limited to patients who had shown CD8+CD57+ cell expansion by flow cytometry. In this sample, this clonotype turned up a few times. This CDR3 has 16 amino acids. V was pared by 2 bases and J by 3 bases, with 2 bases of the junction left unmatched. Per the germline V gene, CDR1 is DFQATT and CDR2 is SNEGSKA (reference sequence). Genomic DNA was employed as the template in profiling TCR beta VDJ and CDR3. In TCRdb, the reads were re-called with MiXCR into one record per CDR3 protein. The sample carries about 220,000 distinct CDR3 sequences, 40% to 50% recorded once.

The sequencing sample was made of sorted CD4+, CD8+, or CD8+CD57+ T cells (not recorded which) from PBMCs. V is TRBV20-1 and J is TRBJ2-2, with TRBD2 matching 14 bases. The clonotype comes from a human donor with aplastic anemia. The CDR3 DNA is TGCAGTGCTAGACGACTAGCGGGAGGGGACACCGGGGAGCTGTTTTTT. Translation: CSARRLAGGDTGELFF.